The sequence of this T cell receptor beta chain was determined in a study of blood T cell repertoires in COVID-19. Study background: Sources were T cells, B-cell-depleted T cells, or PBMCs; the material itself was cDNA or gDNA.

Grouping used clinical history reported by participants in a survey and questionnaire. Sequenced by immunoSEQ multiplex PCR; TCRdb stores in-frame clones only, minus some. The sample contains about 160,000 clones, 88% of which appear only once. Sequencing was done on a sample of PBMCs or T cells enriched from blood (not recorded which). The receptor was isolated from a woman between 50 and 59 years old who had recovered from COVID-19.

CDR3: CASRLRQIPGQGAGSNQPQHF. Here the CDR3 DNA reads TGTGCAAGTCGCTTACGACAAATCCCGGGACAGGGGGCTGGTAGCAATCAGCCCCAGCATTTT. V gene TRBV12-2 combines with J gene TRBJ1-5; TRBD1 is taken as the D call from the table, unchecked against the DNA. TRBV12-2 is deemed a pseudogene. The CDR3 is made up of 21 amino acids.